The next 11 T cell receptor beta chains were all read from a single sample in a study of blood T cell repertoires in COVID-19. This table comes from immunoSEQ multiplex PCR, and its TCRdb copy is limited to in-frame clones, with some not included. The sample includes about 300,000 clones, 86% seen only once; the top ten take about 4.1%. The sequenced sample was PBMCs or T cells enriched from blood (not recorded which). The receptors were gathered from a man aged 25 to 40 who had recovered from COVID-19.

The chain carries TRBV2 and TRBJ2-7, with D unclear. The CDR3 is 14 residues long. Germline V lookup: CDR1 SNHLY, CDR2 FYNNEI. Trimming shortened V by 2 bases and J by 1 base, and 9 bases separated the two germline ends. The CDR3 protein is CASSETAWSYEQYF. The CDR3 DNA follows: TGTGCCAGCAGTGAAACAGCCTGGTCCTACGAGCAGTACTTC. Together with reference TRBV2 and TRBJ2-7, the CDR3 gives the full variable domain: EPEVTQTPSHQVTQMGQEVILRCVPISNHLYFYWYRQILGQKVEFLVSFYNNEISEKSEIFDDQFSVERPDGSNFTLKIRSTKLEDSAMYFCASSETAWSYEQYFGPGTRLTVT.

The chain is built from TRBV28 and TRBJ2-2, with 8 bases lining up with TRBD2. The CDR3 consists of 15 residues. V was pared by 6 bases and J by 0 bases, with 3 bases of the junction left unmatched. The V gene's germline CDR1 is MDHEN and CDR2 SYDVKM. CDR3 sequence: CASSSGGPNTGELFF. The CDR3 DNA is TGTGCCAGCAGCAGCGGGGGTCCGAACACCGGGGAGCTGTTTTTT. The variable domain in full, completed from reference TRBV28 and TRBJ2-2, reads DVKVTQSSRYLVKRTGEKVFLECVQDMDHENMFWYRQDPGLGLRLIYFSYDVKMKEKGDIPEGYSVSREKKERFSLILESASTNQTSMYLCASSSGGPNTGELFFGEGSRLTVL.

The chain carries TRBV5-1 and TRBJ2-5; TRBD2 agrees at 8 bases. Germline values: CDR1 SGHRS, CDR2 YFSETQ. V was pared by 4 bases and J by 5 bases, with 10 bases of the junction left unmatched. The CDR3 spans 15 residues. CDR3 sequence reads: CASSPGALAGETQYF. The CDR3, as DNA: TGCGCCAGCAGCCCGGGGGCCCTAGCGGGTGAGACCCAGTACTTC. Complete variable domain (other parts from reference TRBV5-1 and TRBJ2-5): KAGVTQTPRYLIKTRGQQVTLSCSPISGHRSVSWYQQTPGQGLQFLFEYFSETQRNKGNFPGRFSGRQFSNSRSEMNVSTLELGDSALYLCASSPGALAGETQYFGPGTRLLVL.

This chain connects TRBV2 to TRBJ1-2; a possible D gene is TRBD1 (6 bases). The ends were cut back, 9 bases at V and 0 bases at J, with 8 bases in the middle. The V gene's germline CDR1 is SNHLY and CDR2 FYNNEI. The CDR3 totals 12 residues. The DNA for the CDR3 is TGTGCCAGAGGGGGACCTAACTATGGCTACACCTTC. Its protein product is CARGGPNYGYTF.

This clone was observed a single time. The chain has TRBV19 and TRBJ1-2; 7 nucleotides line up with TRBD1. V dropped 4 bases and J dropped 1; count of bases not matched to a gene: 15. This CDR3 spans 18 amino acids. Germline CDR1 and CDR2: LNHDA and SQIVND (reference sequence). The CDR3 loop reads CASSTQKTGVPNNYGYTF. The CDR3 nucleotides are TGTGCCAGTAGTACGCAAAAAACAGGGGTCCCGAATAACTATGGCTACACCTTC.

The chain couples TRBV21-1 to TRBJ1-1. TRBV21-1 is a listed pseudogene. The CDR3 contains 15 residues. The DNA of the CDR3 is TGTGCCAGCAGCAAAGGTACAGGGAGGGCCACTGAAGCTTTCTTT. It encodes CASSKGTGRATEAFF.

The rearrangement joins TRBV19 to TRBJ2-2; 10 positions match TRBD1. The CDR3 has 16 amino acids. CDR1 and CDR2 (germline): LNHDA, SQIVND (reference sequence). The V and J ends lost 5 bases and 1 base, in that order; junction bases with no gene match: 4. CDR3 coding DNA: TGTGCCAGTAGTCCAGGGACAGGGGTGAACACCGGGGAGCTGTTTTTT. This encodes CASSPGTGVNTGELFF.

This chain connects TRBV5-1 to TRBJ1-1; 7 nucleotides align to TRBD1. J lost 4 bases, V lost 3 bases, and 6 bases had no gene match. This CDR3 is built from 14 residues. Germline V gene data show CDR1 as SGHRS and CDR2 as YFSETQ. CDR3 loop: CASSSQGGVTEAFF. The CDR3 DNA sequence: TGCGCCAGCAGCTCCCAGGGGGGTGTCACTGAAGCTTTCTTT.

This chain joins TRBV9 and TRBJ1-4; TRBD1 aligns across 7 bases. The CDR3 is 16 residues long. Unmatched junction bases numbered 8, after V lost 2 bases and J lost 4 bases. Germline-derived CDR1 and CDR2 are SGDLS and YYNGEE. In DNA form, the CDR3 reads TGTGCCAGCAGCGTGAGACCGGGACAGCTTAATGAAAAACTGTTTTTT. Translating gives CASSVRPGQLNEKLFF. Looking up the rest from reference TRBV9 and TRBJ1-4 gives the full variable domain: DSGVTQTPKHLITATGQRVTLRCSPRSGDLSVYWYQQSLDQGLQFLIQYYNGEERAKGNILERFSAQQFPDLHSELNLSSLELGDSALYFCASSVRPGQLNEKLFFGSGTQLSVL.

This clone was detected only a few times. The chain uses TRBV3-1 (or the pseudogene TRBV3-2) and TRBJ1-6; 7 positions agree with TRBD1. Germline loops: CDR1 LGHDT, CDR2 YNNKEL (reference sequence). Losses at the gene ends were 6 bases for V and 5 bases for J; bases not matched to a gene: 4. The CDR3 runs 14 residues. In DNA, the CDR3 is TGTGCCAGCAGGGTCCAGGGGGATAATTCACCCCTCCACTTT. Residues: CASRVQGDNSPLHF.

V gene TRBV4-2 combines with J gene TRBJ1-1, with 8 nucleotides matching TRBD1. This CDR3 region has 15 residues. Per germline, CDR1 LGHNA and CDR2 YNFKEQ. V dropped 0 bases and J dropped 6; count of bases not matched to a gene: 6. The CDR3 reads CASSQDAQGVPEAFF. DNA of the CDR3: TGTGCCAGCAGCCAAGATGCACAGGGGGTACCTGAAGCTTTCTTT.